This T cell receptor (beta chain) comes out of a study of cytomegalovirus exposure and HLA in healthy donors. Losses at the gene ends were 9 bases for V and 2 bases for J; bases not matched to a gene: 1. CDR1 SNHLY and CDR2 FYNNEI come from the germline V gene. The CDR3 has 13 residues. Assay: immunoSEQ multiplex PCR; the TCRdb copy retains only in-frame clones and omits some. Here the sample spans 150,000 to 200,000 clones, about 84% being singletons. The sample taken for sequencing was PBMCs. This clonotype was obtained from a woman between 18 and 29 years old in good health and CMV-seronegative. The rearrangement links TRBV2 to TRBJ2-1, with 10 bases lining up with TRBD2. The CDR3 here is CASGLAAYNEQFF. DNA of the CDR3: TGTGCCAGTGGACTAGCGGCCTACAATGAGCAGTTCTTC.